One and the same sample provided the 13 T cell receptor beta chains below, sequenced in a study of a mutant IDH1 vaccine in newly diagnosed glioma. Assay used: immunoSEQ multiplex PCR; TCRdb lists only in-frame clones, some missing. The sample records tens of thousands of clones, about three quarters being singletons. Time point indicated: baseline, week 1 (first vaccination visit). The treatment is: pre-vaccination baseline after standard-of-care therapy. This specimen was PBMCs, taken from a glioma patient treated with radiotherapy, temozolomide or both. All receptors come from a woman between 40 and 55 years old with glioma.

The CDR3 DNA sequence: TGTGCCAGTGGCGTTAGGGCGGGCGAAAAACTGTTTTTT. This gives the protein CASGVRAGEKLFF. The chain has TRBV13 and TRBJ1-4; D is unresolved. CDR1 is PRHDT and CDR2 is FYEKMQ in the germline V gene (reference sequence). This CDR3 is built from 13 residues. With 9 bases removed from V and 8 bases from J, the gap between germline ends came to 16 bases.

V gene TRBV19 combines with J gene TRBJ1-2, with 8 bases identical to TRBD1. Losses at the gene ends were 9 bases for V and 4 bases for J; bases not matched to a gene: 10. The germline V gene has CDR1 LNHDA and CDR2 SQIVND (reference sequence). CDR3 length: 14 residues. The CDR3 nucleotides read TGTGCCAGCGGAAACGGACAGGGCATCTATGGCTACACCTTC. Its protein is CASGNGQGIYGYTF. The whole variable domain, filled in from reference TRBV19 and TRBJ1-2, reads DGGITQSPKYLFRKEGQNVTLSCEQNLNHDAMYWYRQDPGQGLRLIYYSQIVNDFQKGDIAEGYSVSREKKESFPLTVTSAQKNPTAFYLCASGNGQGIYGYTFGSGTRLTVV.

The chain joins TRBV5-1 to TRBJ2-1; D remains unclear. CDR1 is SGHRS and CDR2 is YFSETQ in the germline V gene. The CDR3 extends over 14 amino acids. V lost 1 base and J lost 6, with 11 bases in between. CDR3 region: CASSLQAVANEQFF. The CDR3 DNA reads TGCGCCAGCAGCTTGCAGGCCGTCGCCAATGAGCAGTTCTTC.

The J gene is TRBJ2-3, the V gene TRBV30, with no clear D. The germline V gene has CDR1 GTSNPN and CDR2 SVGIG (reference sequence). This CDR3 is built from 15 residues. With 5 bases removed from V and 0 bases from J, the gap between germline ends came to 15 bases. CDR3 amino acids: CAWVEGRISTDTQYF. DNA for the CDR3: TGTGCCTGGGTTGAAGGGCGGATAAGCACAGATACGCAGTATTTT.

This chain connects TRBV6-5 to TRBJ2-1, with 10 positions matching TRBD2. Trimming at V came to 5 bases and at J to 4 bases, leaving 5 bases not matched to a gene. This CDR3 region has 15 residues. Germline V gene lookup returns CDR1 MNHEY and CDR2 SVGAGI. CDR3 nucleotide sequence: TGTGCCAGCAGTCCGATAGCGGGGGGATACAATGAGCAGTTCTTC. This sequence encodes CASSPIAGGYNEQFF.

The sample holds a few counts of this clone. The chain has TRBV27 and TRBJ2-7; perhaps TRBD2 as D (5 bases). The CDR3 length is 15 residues. Per germline, CDR1 MNHEY and CDR2 SMNVEV (reference sequence). The V and J ends lost 4 bases and 2 bases respectively, with 15 bases between them. The CDR3 bases are TGTGCCAGCAGTTCCGCGGGTCTCGGAGCCTACGAGCAGTACTTC. Translated: CASSSAGLGAYEQYF.

The J gene is TRBJ1-1, the V gene TRBV5-4; possibly TRBD1 for D (6 bases). This CDR3 comprises 13 residues. The V gene lost 1 base and the J gene lost 7 bases, with 11 bases spanning the gap. Germline V gene sequence: CDR1 SGHNT, CDR2 YYREEE (reference sequence). CDR3 sequence (DNA): TGTGCCAGCAGCTTGCCGGGGACAAATGAAGCTTTCTTT. Its translation is CASSLPGTNEAFF.

This chain connects TRBV6-1 to TRBJ2-5, with a possible D match to TRBD2 (6 bases). CDR3 length: 15 amino acids. V lost 5 bases and J lost 5, with 18 bases in between. Germline assignment: CDR1 MNHNS and CDR2 SASEGT. The CDR3 DNA is TGTGCCAGCAGTACCACGCGGGGTAGGGTGGAGACCCAGTACTTC. Protein sequence: CASSTTRGRVETQYF.

This clone was recorded once. The chain has TRBV6-5 and TRBJ2-3; TRBD2 might be the D (6 bases). The CDR3 covers 13 residues. The V end lost 5 bases, the J end lost 8 bases, and 14 bases lay between the germline ends. Germline V gene sequence: CDR1 MNHEY, CDR2 SVGAGI. DNA of the CDR3: TGTGCCAGCAGTAACCGACTAGTGGGTACGCAGTATTTT. Its protein is CASSNRLVGTQYF.

V gene TRBV6-5 combines with J gene TRBJ1-2, with 7 positions matching TRBD1. Germline loops: CDR1 MNHEY, CDR2 SVGAGI. J gave up 4 bases and V 2 bases, and 10 bases lay outside the gene matches. The length of the CDR3 is 16 residues. CDR3 in DNA: TGTGCCAGCAGTTACCGGGAGGGGGCGGCTCCCTATGGCTACACCTTC. Amino acids: CASSYREGAAPYGYTF.

The chain uses TRBV9 and TRBJ2-7; D may be TRBD1 or TRBD2 (5 bases each). This CDR3 has 17 amino acids. CDR1 is SGDLS, CDR2 YYNGEE, per germline. V lost 0 bases, J lost 0 bases, and 16 bases lay in between. The CDR3 DNA reads TGTGCCAGCAGCGTAGCTGGGGGATCCCTGAGCTCCTACGAGCAGTACTTC. Encoded protein: CASSVAGGSLSSYEQYF.

This chain joins TRBV4-1 and TRBJ2-1, with TRBD2 matching over 15 bases. CDR1 MGHRA and CDR2 YSYEKL come from the germline V gene. The CDR3 sequence is 20 residues long. The junction had 6 bases not matched to a gene; V was cut back by 0 bases and J by 0 bases. The CDR3 region is CASSQERGLAGGFSYNEQFF. In DNA form, the CDR3 reads TGCGCCAGCAGCCAAGAACGCGGACTAGCGGGGGGGTTCTCCTACAATGAGCAGTTCTTC.

The rearrangement joins TRBV15 to TRBJ1-4, with D maybe TRBD1 (6 bases). This CDR3 region has 15 residues. Germline V lookup: CDR1 LNHNV, CDR2 YYDKDF (reference sequence). With 1 base removed from V and 7 bases from J, the gap between germline ends came to 13 bases. CDR3 sequence: CATSRAPQGTEKLFF. DNA for the CDR3: TGTGCCACCAGCAGAGCTCCCCAGGGGACTGAAAAACTGTTTTTT.